This is a list of T cell receptor beta chains from one sample in a study of shared clonotypes between healthy human individuals. Produced via immunoSEQ multiplex PCR; TCRdb's table is partial and in-frame only. Of some 500,000 clones in the sample, around 80% are singletons; the top ten hold roughly 12%. The sequencing input was PBMCs. Receptors were obtained from a woman aged 40 to 50 in good health. Some clones in this sample may be carry-over from other donors' samples. Each CDR3 is given with its conserved first and last residue. D genes are given only for firm matches. Expanded clones are given a class, and other clones once, few, many or no size at all.

d_call j_call v_call clone_size cdr3_nt cdr3_aa
TRBD2 TRBJ2-3 TRBV4-2 - TGTGCCAGCAGCCAAGATCGGATTCGGGCTAGCGGGAAAGCAGATACGCAGTATTTT CASSQDRIRASGKADTQYF
- TRBJ2-2 TRBV21-1 - TGTGCCAGCAGCAAAGGGACTTCCTCGGGGGCTTCGAACACCGGGGAGCTGTTTTTT CASSKGTSSGASNTGELFF
TRBD2 TRBJ2-3 TRBV28 - TGTGCCAGCAACCCCCCGGGACTAGCTTCATTTAGCACAGATACGCAGTATTTT CASNPPGLASFSTDTQYF
TRBD2 TRBJ2-5 TRBV2 - TGTGCCAGCAGTCCATTTAGCGGGACAGAGACCCAGTACTTC CASSPFSGTETQYF
- TRBJ1-5 TRBV30 once TGTGCCTGGAGTGTATCATCCAATCAGCCCCAGCATTTT CAWSVSSNQPQHF
TRBD2 TRBJ2-1 TRBV7-9 - TGTGCCAGCAGCCCGCTAGGGACTAGCAACTACAATGAGCAGTTCTTC CASSPLGTSNYNEQFF
TRBD2 TRBJ2-3 TRBV6-6 - TGTGCCAGCAGGGGGACTAGCGGGGACCACACAGATACGCAGTATTTT CASRGTSGDHTDTQYF
- TRBJ1-5 TRBV7-2 - TGTGCCAGCAGCGACAGTTGGCAGCCCCAGCATTTT CASSDSWQPQHF
TRBD1 TRBJ1-2 TRBV7-2 - TGTGCCAGCAGCCCCGGGCTGGGTCCAGGGGGTGGCTACACCTTC CASSPGLGPGGGYTF
TRBD1 TRBJ2-7 TRBV29-1 - TGCAGCGTGGACAGGGCCTACGAGCAGTACTTC CSVDRAYEQYF
- TRBJ2-3 TRBV11-3 - TGTGCCAGCTCCCAGGACACAGATACGCAGTATTTT CASSQDTDTQYF
- TRBJ2-2 TRBV30 - TGTGCCTGGGGAAGATCGACCGGGGAGCTGTTTTTT CAWGRSTGELFF
TRBD2 TRBJ2-2 TRBV5-6 - TGTGCCAGCAGCTCCATAGCGGGAGGCCCTGTCACCGGGGAGCTGTTTTTT CASSSIAGGPVTGELFF
- TRBJ2-3 TRBV7-6 few TGTGCCAGCAGCTTAGCCCCTACGCAAGATACGCAGTATTTT CASSLAPTQDTQYF
- TRBJ2-3 TRBV9 - TGTGCCAGCAGCTATCAAATCAGGGGGAGGACAGATACGCAGTATTTT CASSYQIRGRTDTQYF
- TRBJ2-7 TRBV5-1 - TGCGCCAGCAGCTTCGGGACCAACTACGAGCAGTACTTC CASSFGTNYEQYF
TRBD1 TRBJ2-7 TRBV27 - TGTGCCAGCAGCAAGGACAGGTGGGTCTACGAGCAGTACTTC CASSKDRWVYEQYF
TRBD2 TRBJ2-1 TRBV5-1 many TGCGCCAGCAGCTCCACTAGCGGGAGTATCAATGAGCAGTTCTTC CASSSTSGSINEQFF
- TRBJ2-3 TRBV5-4 - TGTGCCAGCAGGCCAGCGGAATCGGGCACAGATACGCAGTATTTT CASRPAESGTDTQYF
TRBD2 TRBJ2-1 TRBV11-2 once TGTGCCAGCAGTCGGACTAGCGGGAGGGCCCAGGAGCAGTTCTTC CASSRTSGRAQEQFF
- TRBJ2-2 TRBV6-1 - TGTGCCAGCAGTGAAGGTCCGGAATTCAGGGAGCTGTTTTTT CASSEGPEFRELFF
- TRBJ1-4 TRBV4-1 - TGCGCCAGCAGCCAAGAATCGTCAGGGGCGTGGGAAAAACTGTTTTTT CASSQESSGAWEKLFF
TRBD1 TRBJ1-1 TRBV29-1 - TGCAGCGTTGATCAGACAGGGGCGGACACTGAAGCTTTCTTT CSVDQTGADTEAFF
- TRBJ1-1 TRBV28 - TGTGCCAGCAGTGAACAGAGGTACACTGAAGCTTTCTTT CASSEQRYTEAFF
TRBD1 TRBJ1-4 TRBV5-4 - TGTGCCAGCAGCTCCAGACAGGGCGGTGAAAAACTGTTTTTT CASSSRQGGEKLFF
TRBD1 TRBJ1-2 TRBV9 - TGTGCCAGCAGCGCCCGGACAGGGAGAGGCTACACCTTC CASSARTGRGYTF
TRBD2 TRBJ2-1 TRBV6-5 - TGTGCCAGCAGTGCACTAGCGGAAATCTACAATGAGCAGTTCTTC CASSALAEIYNEQFF
TRBD1 TRBJ2-5 TRBV4-3 - TGCGCCAGCAGCCGGGGGACAGGGGTGGGGCAAGAGACCCAGTACTTC CASSRGTGVGQETQYF
- TRBJ2-7 TRBV7-9 - TGTGCCAGCAGCCCGGGGGACCCCTTCTACGAGCAGTACTTC CASSPGDPFYEQYF
- TRBJ2-5 TRBV19 - TGTGCCAGTAGTATCAAATCGGGCCCAGGGGCCCAGTACTTC CASSIKSGPGAQYF
TRBD1 TRBJ1-1 TRBV18 - TGTGCCAGCTCACTGGACAGGCTGAACACTGAAGCTTTCTTT CASSLDRLNTEAFF
TRBD1 TRBJ1-1 TRBV6-6 - TGTGCCAGCAGGGTACAGGGGGCCGCTGAAGCTTTCTTT CASRVQGAAEAFF
- TRBJ2-1 TRBV28 - TGTGCCAGCCACTCTGGCCGGACCGATTACTACAATGAGCAGTTCTTC CASHSGRTDYYNEQFF
- TRBJ2-7 TRBV11-2 - TGTGCCAGCAGCCGCAGAGCCACAGTACCCTACGAGCAGTACTTC CASSRRATVPYEQYF
- TRBJ1-3 TRBV27 once TGTGCCAGCAGTTCTCAGGCGAGCTCTGGAAACACCATATATTTT CASSSQASSGNTIYF
- TRBJ2-2 TRBV9 - TGTGCCAGCAGCAAAGGACCGCTGAACACCGGGGAGCTGTTTTTT CASSKGPLNTGELFF
TRBD2 TRBJ2-1 TRBV13 - TGTGCCAGCAGCTATTTCGGACTAGCGGGAGGGAGAGCGGGTAATGAGCAGTTCTTC CASSYFGLAGGRAGNEQFF
- TRBJ2-7 TRBV2 - TGTGCCACCTCGTCAGGCCCCCGCGAGCAGTACTTC CATSSGPREQYF
TRBD1 TRBJ2-5 TRBV11-1 - TGTGCCAGCAGTCCGTGGGACAGGGGGGAAGAGACCCAGTACTTC CASSPWDRGEETQYF
TRBD1 TRBJ1-1 TRBV2 few TGTGCCAGCAGTCCCGGACAGGGCAGGTGGCACACTGAAGCTTTCTTT CASSPGQGRWHTEAFF
- TRBJ2-5 TRBV7-8 few TGTGCCAGCAGCTTAATGGCGGCGACCCAGTACTTC CASSLMAATQYF
TRBD1 TRBJ1-1 TRBV19 - TGTGCCAGTAGTGCCAGGGGGCGGGGGAACACTGAAGCTTTCTTT CASSARGRGNTEAFF
- TRBJ1-1 TRBV5-4 few TGTGCCAGCAGCCCGCAGGGGACTGAAGCTTTCTTT CASSPQGTEAFF
TRBD1 TRBJ1-2 TRBV18 once TGTGCCAGCTCACCATTGGGGACTTTGACAGGGGGGAAATCGGATTATGGCTACACCTTC CASSPLGTLTGGKSDYGYTF
- TRBJ2-7 TRBV25-1 - TGTGCCAGCAGATCGGCACCTCCCTCCTACGAGCAGTACTTC CASRSAPPSYEQYF
TRBD1 TRBJ2-5 TRBV30 - TGTGCCTGGAGTGTAAAGTCAGGGGGCAGGGAGACCCAGTACTTC CAWSVKSGGRETQYF
TRBD2 TRBJ2-2 TRBV7-9 many TGTGCCAGCAGCTTAGTCACTAGCGGGAGAGCGGCGAACACCGGGGAGCTGTTTTTT CASSLVTSGRAANTGELFF
- TRBJ1-1 TRBV5-4 - TGTGCCAGCAGCTTGGTATCAGGGGTGACTGAAGCTTTCTTT CASSLVSGVTEAFF
- TRBJ2-1 TRBV29-1 - TGCAGCGTTGAGGAGGTGGCTAGCTCCATGCAGTTCTTC CSVEEVASSMQFF
- TRBJ1-5 TRBV18 - TGTGCCAGCTCCCCCGACGGACATCAGCCCCAGCATTTT CASSPDGHQPQHF